The 15 T cell receptor beta chains reported below all come from one sample, sequenced in a study of blood T cell repertoires in COVID-19. The protocol was immunoSEQ multiplex PCR, while the TCRdb copy is restricted to in-frame clones and leaves out a portion. In the table there are around 52,000 clones, about 85% of which are singletons. The sequenced material came from peripheral blood. The receptors come from a woman of 80 years or more with COVID-19, enrolled during active disease.

The rearrangement joins TRBV30 to TRBJ2-2, with a weak D call TRBD1 (5 bases). V gave up 0 bases and J gave up 5 bases, with 7 bases separating them. CDR3 length: 13 residues. Germline V gene sequence: CDR1 GTSNPN, CDR2 SVGIG (reference sequence). The DNA of the CDR3 is TGTGCCTGGAGTGTACAGGCAACCGGGGAGCTGTTTTTT. Protein product: CAWSVQATGELFF.

The V gene is TRBV3-1 (or the pseudogene TRBV3-2), the J gene TRBJ2-7; 7 bases are shared with TRBD2. CDR3 length equals 12 residues. After removal of 5 bases from V and 7 bases from J, the junction contained 5 bases not matched to a gene. The germline V gene has CDR1 LGHDT and CDR2 YNNKEL (reference sequence). The CDR3 loop is CASSGTKGEQYF. Here the CDR3 DNA reads TGTGCCAGCAGCGGGACTAAAGGGGAGCAGTACTTC.

The rearrangement joins TRBV20-1 to TRBJ1-4; D might be TRBD1 (6 bases). Trimming took 3 bases from V and 4 from J, leaving 15 bases between them. This CDR3 contains 15 residues. CDR1 is DFQATT and CDR2 is SNEGSKA in the germline V gene (reference sequence). DNA for the CDR3: TGCAGTGCTAGTCAGAGGGGGTCCATTAATGAAAAACTGTTTTTT. Translating gives CSASQRGSINEKLFF.

The CDR3 DNA is TGCGCCAGCAGCCCAACCTCCCGGACAGGGGGTTCGCACTATGGCTACACCTTC. Translation gives CASSPTSRTGGSHYGYTF. The V and J genes are TRBV5-1 and TRBJ1-2; 10 bases are a match to TRBD1. Germline values: CDR1 SGHRS, CDR2 YFSETQ. CDR3 size: 18 residues. The trim removed 4 bases at V and 3 bases at J, leaving 15 bases unmatched. The full variable domain, rest sourced from reference TRBV5-1 and TRBJ1-2, is KAGVTQTPRYLIKTRGQQVTLSCSPISGHRSVSWYQQTPGQGLQFLFEYFSETQRNKGNFPGRFSGRQFSNSRSEMNVSTLELGDSALYLCASSPTSRTGGSHYGYTFGSGTRLTVV.

The chain joins TRBV19 to TRBJ1-1; TRBD1 matches at 9 bases. This CDR3 comprises 15 residues. Per the germline V gene, CDR1 is LNHDA and CDR2 is SQIVND (reference sequence). Trimming took 1 base from V and 10 from J; bases not matched to a gene: 10. The CDR3: CASSIAPGQGSGAFF. CDR3 DNA: TGTGCCAGTAGTATAGCCCCGGGACAGGGATCGGGAGCTTTCTTT. The full variable domain, completed using reference TRBV19 and TRBJ1-1, is DGGITQSPKYLFRKEGQNVTLSCEQNLNHDAMYWYRQDPGQGLRLIYYSQIVNDFQKGDIAEGYSVSREKKESFPLTVTSAQKNPTAFYLCASSIAPGQGSGAFFGQGTRLTVV.

This rearrangement joins TRBV27 to TRBJ1-6; 8 bases fit TRBD1. Germline values: CDR1 MNHEY, CDR2 SMNVEV (reference sequence). The J segment lost 10 bases and the V segment lost 7 bases, leaving 12 bases of the junction unmatched. The CDR3 has 15 residues. CDR3 sequence: CASKREAGGESPLHF. The CDR3 DNA reads as TGTGCCAGCAAACGGGAGGCAGGGGGCGAGTCACCCCTCCACTTT.

This chain connects TRBV2 to TRBJ1-2; D might be TRBD1 (6 bases). V gave up 5 bases and J gave up 2 bases, with 9 bases separating them. Germline V lookup: CDR1 SNHLY, CDR2 FYNNEI. The CDR3 sequence is 13 residues long. CDR3 in amino acids: CASSSDRNYGYTF. In DNA, the CDR3 is TGTGCCAGCAGTTCCGACAGGAACTATGGCTACACCTTC. The complete variable domain, with remaining parts taken from reference TRBV2 and TRBJ1-2, reads EPEVTQTPSHQVTQMGQEVILRCVPISNHLYFYWYRQILGQKVEFLVSFYNNEISEKSEIFDDQFSVERPDGSNFTLKIRSTKLEDSAMYFCASSSDRNYGYTFGSGTRLTVV.

The J gene is TRBJ2-3, the V gene TRBV11-2; TRBD1 aligns across 7 bases. Germline V gene data show CDR1 as SGHAT and CDR2 as FQNNGV. The length of the CDR3 is 17 residues. J was trimmed by 0 bases and V by 4 bases; bases with no gene match: 10. The CDR3 nucleotides read TGTGCCAGCAGCTCCGTACCGGGACAGCCCAGCACAGATACGCAGTATTTT. This sequence encodes CASSSVPGQPSTDTQYF.

This chain uses TRBV28 with TRBJ2-4; TRBD1 matches 11 bases. The CDR3 loop spans 14 amino acids. The J segment lost 8 bases and the V segment lost 4 bases, leaving 4 bases of the junction unmatched. Germline V gives CDR1 MDHEN, CDR2 SYDVKM. As DNA, the CDR3 is TGTGCCAGCAGTTCTGGACAGGGGGCGGACATTCAGTACTTC. This encodes CASSSGQGADIQYF. The variable domain in full, with the rest retrieved from reference TRBV28 and TRBJ2-4, is DVKVTQSSRYLVKRTGEKVFLECVQDMDHENMFWYRQDPGLGLRLIYFSYDVKMKEKGDIPEGYSVSREKKERFSLILESASTNQTSMYLCASSSGQGADIQYFGAGTRLSVL.

The chain recombines TRBV5-1 with TRBJ1-4; D unresolved. Germline CDR1 reads SGHRS; CDR2 reads YFSETQ. V gave up 0 bases and J gave up 8 bases, with 11 bases separating them. The CDR3 is 14 amino acids. The CDR3: CASSLDRLQEKLFF. DNA of the CDR3: TGCGCCAGCAGCTTGGATCGGTTACAGGAAAAACTGTTTTTT.

This sequence joins TRBV29-1 and TRBJ1-3; the D is unclear. Germline assignment: CDR1 SQVTM and CDR2 ANQGSEA. CDR3 size: 13 residues. V lost 5 bases and J 2 bases, leaving 10 bases between the germline ends. The CDR3 DNA reads TGCAGCGTTTCGGGGTATACTGGAAACACCATATATTTT. Amino acids: CSVSGYTGNTIYF.

This rearrangement joins TRBV11-3 to TRBJ2-2, with 12 bases lining up with TRBD2. V was pared by 5 bases and J by 5 bases, with 12 bases of the junction left unmatched. Germline values: CDR1 SGHNT, CDR2 YENEEA. The CDR3 totals 18 residues. DNA for the CDR3: TGTGCCAGCAGCCCCAGGCGGCTAGCGGGGGGGACGACCGGGGAGCTGTTTTTT. It encodes CASSPRRLAGGTTGELFF.

The V call is TRBV19, the J call TRBJ1-2; D uncertain. Germline loops: CDR1 LNHDA, CDR2 SQIVND (reference sequence). CDR3 size: 12 residues. Deletions cut 5 bases from V and 4 bases from J, with 8 bases between. The CDR3 DNA sequence: TGTGCCAGTAGTCTCGACATCTATGGCTACACCTTC. Amino acids: CASSLDIYGYTF.

The chain uses TRBV7-8 and TRBJ1-2; maybe TRBD1 (6 bases). Germline V gene sequence: CDR1 SGHVS, CDR2 FQNEAQ. The CDR3 loop spans 12 amino acids. V was shortened by 5 bases and J by 10 bases, with 14 bases between the two germline ends. The CDR3 coding sequence is TGTGCCAGCAGCCCGGACAGTAGCGCCTACACCTTC. This codes for CASSPDSSAYTF.

A few counts support this clone. The chain employs TRBV5-1 and TRBJ1-3; no reliable D call. This CDR3 is 18 amino acids long. CDR1 SGHRS and CDR2 YFSETQ come from the germline V gene. The V end lost 3 bases, the J end lost 0 bases, and 19 bases lay between the germline ends. This CDR3 is CASSYGGIQSHSGNTIYF. CDR3 DNA: TGCGCCAGCAGCTACGGAGGAATCCAATCCCACTCTGGAAACACCATATATTTT.